This TCR beta chain was recorded in a study of T-cell reconstitution after alpha-beta-depleted transplantation in children. The study, taken as a whole, reports: Counts and diversity of T cells one year after transplant came mostly from newly produced T cells. At day 60, the high TCRbeta diversity found in some patients originated from recipient T cells and thymic progenitors that had survived. Alpha-beta T cells present about two months after transplant were reported to originate from several hundred expanded graft clones.

Germline-derived CDR1 and CDR2 are SGHTA and FQGNSA. CDR3 length equals 16 residues. V was shortened by 1 base and J by 8 bases, with 15 bases between the two germline ends. As regards this clonotype: Antigen: not known.

Unique molecular identifiers were built into the TCRbeta library. In TCRdb, the PCR reads were re-called with MiXCR into one record per CDR3 protein. The sample records roughly 400,000 distinct CDR3 sequences, 43% being singletons. J is TRBJ1-6 and V is TRBV7-2, with D tentatively TRBD1 (5 bases). Material: PBMCs, obtained before TCRalphabeta/CD19-depleted stem cell transplant. The clonotype comes from a girl aged 2 to 10 with aplastic anemia, due to receive a stem cell transplant. In DNA form, the CDR3 reads TGTGCCAGCAGCTTAGATCAGGGTCGAAGTTATTCACCCCTCCACTTT. The encoded protein is CASSLDQGRSYSPLHF.